Each of the 23 T cell receptor beta chains below was sequenced from the same sample in a study of Graves' ophthalmopathy and Graves' hyperthyroidism. The TCR beta CDR3 regions underwent amplification from RNA transcripts. First-round RT-PCR used HTBI primers; second-round multiplex PCR followed. TCRdb re-called the multiplex PCR reads through MiXCR, storing one row per CDR3 protein. The sample has 52,000 or so distinct CDR3 sequences, approximately 50% seen once. The sequenced sample was peripheral blood. Every receptor here comes from an adult woman with Graves' ophthalmopathy.

This clonotype was recorded many times. This sequence joins TRBV20-1 and TRBJ2-1; the match to TRBD2 covers 9 bases. The V gene's germline CDR1 is DFQATT and CDR2 SNEGSKA (reference sequence). The junction had 3 bases not matched to a gene; V was cut back by 6 bases and J by 9 bases. This CDR3 is 11 amino acids long. The CDR3 sequence is CSAQGLAEQFF. CDR3 DNA: TGCAGTGCCCAGGGACTAGCTGAGCAGTTCTTC.

Many counts were recorded for this clonotype. This sequence joins TRBV19 and TRBJ2-3; TRBD1 or TRBD2 may be the D gene (5 bases each). V was cut by 5 bases and J by 6 bases, with 12 bases left in between. The germline CDR1 and CDR2 sequences are LNHDA and SQIVND (reference sequence). The CDR3 has 13 amino acids. The CDR3 nucleotides are TGTGCCAGTAGTGGCCGGGACCCGGATACGCAGTATTTT. Protein product: CASSGRDPDTQYF. Full variable domain (rest looked up from reference TRBV19 and TRBJ2-3): DGGITQSPKYLFRKEGQNVTLSCEQNLNHDAMYWYRQDPGQGLRLIYYSQIVNDFQKGDIAEGYSVSREKKESFPLTVTSAQKNPTAFYLCASSGRDPDTQYFGPGTRLTVL.

This clonotype came up once. The CDR3 loop is CSARNPGTVMSTEAFF. CDR3 bases: TGCAGTGCTAGAAATCCCGGGACAGTCATGAGCACTGAAGCTTTCTTT. The chain carries TRBV20-1 and TRBJ1-1, with 7 bases matching TRBD1. V lost 2 bases to trimming and J lost 4 bases; unmatched junction nucleotides: 13. This CDR3 comprises 16 residues. In germline, CDR1 is DFQATT, CDR2 SNEGSKA (reference sequence).

This clonotype was counted ten times or more. The gene calls are TRBV6-2 or TRBV6-3 and TRBJ2-1, with D possibly matching TRBD1 (6 bases). The CDR3 runs 13 residues. The V gene's germline CDR1 is MNHEY and CDR2 SVGEGT. V was clipped by 8 bases and J by 8 bases, with 16 bases between them. The CDR3 coding sequence is TGTGCCAGCGGATTCCTAGGGGGTGATGAGCAGTTCTTC. Its translation: CASGFLGGDEQFF.

V and J are TRBV7-3 and TRBJ1-4; D gene unclear. The CDR3 runs to 14 residues. Germline CDR1 and CDR2: SGHTA and FQGTGA. V shed 3 bases and J shed 12 bases, with 17 bases lying between them. The CDR3 reads CASSLNGSERELFF. Written as DNA, the CDR3 is TGTGCCAGCAGCTTGAATGGGTCCGAACGAGAACTGTTTTTT.

The V gene is TRBV24-1, the J gene TRBJ1-2; 9 bases are shared with TRBD1. The trim removed 6 bases at V and 5 bases at J, leaving 6 bases unmatched. The CDR3 covers 14 residues. CDR1 and CDR2 from the germline V gene are KGHDR and SFDVKD. CDR3 nucleotides: TGTGCCACCAGTCCCGCGGGACAGGGTTATGGCTACACCTTC. It codes for CATSPAGQGYGYTF.

Concerning this clonotype: One end of the junction varies from germline; a read error may be responsible. The V call is TRBV5-1, the J call TRBJ2-3, with TRBD1 identical over 7 bases. The CDR3 length is 16 residues. The germline V gene encodes CDR1 SGHRS and CDR2 YFSETQ. DNA for the CDR3: TGCGCTAGCAGTTCTATGACAGGGAAAGGCACAGATACGCAGTATTTT. Its protein product is CASSSMTGKGTDTQYF.

This clonotype was recorded many times. The rearrangement links TRBV9 to TRBJ2-3; D tentatively reads TRBD1 or TRBD2 (6 bases each). The CDR3 is made up of 15 amino acids. Germline values: CDR1 SGDLS, CDR2 YYNGEE. Between the trimmed V and J ends, which lost 4 bases and 3 bases, there was a span of 15 bases. The CDR3 loop reads CASSRGGFGTDTQYF. DNA of the CDR3: TGTGCCAGCAGCCGAGGGGGGTTTGGGACAGATACGCAGTATTTT.

This clonotype was observed at least ten times. This sequence joins TRBV29-1 and TRBJ2-3; TRBD1 might be the D (7 bases). With 4 bases removed from V and 3 bases from J, the gap between germline ends came to 14 bases. The CDR3 runs to 14 residues. Germline V gene lookup returns CDR1 SQVTM and CDR2 ANQGSEA. CDR3 residues: CSVVMAGGTDTQYF. DNA of the CDR3: TGCAGCGTTGTTATGGCAGGGGGGACAGATACGCAGTATTTT.

This clonotype was counted many times. The chain has TRBV4-3 and TRBJ2-7; a weak D match, TRBD2 (6 bases). V was cut by 0 bases and J by 3 bases, with 12 bases left in between. The germline CDR1 and CDR2 sequences are LGHNA and YSLEER. The CDR3 extends over 15 amino acids. CDR3 protein: CASSQEGGGDYEQYF. CDR3 nucleotide sequence: TGCGCCAGCAGCCAAGAGGGGGGAGGAGACTACGAGCAGTACTTC.

The rearrangement joins TRBV20-1 to TRBJ2-7; D unclear. With 6 bases removed from V and 1 base from J, the gap between germline ends came to 19 bases. Germline assignment: CDR1 DFQATT and CDR2 SNEGSKA (reference sequence). The CDR3 covers 15 residues. As DNA, the CDR3 is TGCAGTGCCCGAGATCACCTCAGGATGTCCTACGAGCAGTACTTC. It encodes CSARDHLRMSYEQYF.

This clonotype was seen many times. V usage is TRBV5-8 and J usage is TRBJ2-7, with 7 bases fitting TRBD1. Trimming took 3 bases from V and 2 from J; bases not matched to a gene: 5. The CDR3 consists of 14 residues. CDR1 is SGHTS and CDR2 is YDEGEE in the germline V gene. The CDR3 loop is CASSWMGQPYEQYF. The CDR3 DNA sequence: TGTGCCAGCAGCTGGATGGGACAGCCCTACGAGCAGTACTTC.

By proportion, this clonotype is medium-sized (0.01 to 0.1%). The chain couples TRBV10-3 to TRBJ1-2; D is ambiguous. Deletions cut 3 bases from V and 1 base from J, with 12 bases between. CDR1 is ENHRY and CDR2 is SYGVKD in the germline V gene. The CDR3 has 15 residues. The CDR3 region is CAISEADMSNYGYTF. In nucleotides, the CDR3 is TGTGCCATCAGTGAAGCTGACATGAGTAACTATGGCTACACCTTC.

As concerns this clonotype: Compared with germline, one end of the junction differs, possibly owing to a read error. J is TRBJ2-7 and V is TRBV7-3, with 8 bases lining up with TRBD2. The CDR3 spans 15 residues. Germline CDR1 SGHTA, CDR2 FQGTGA. The CDR3 DNA is TGTGCCAGCAGCTCCCCACCAGCGGGAGCTTTCGAGCAGCACTTC. Its protein product is CASSSPPAGAFEQHF.

With respect to this clonotype: This may be a read error: a much more frequent sequence differs by one nucleotide. The chain joins TRBV30 to TRBJ1-4; a weak D match, TRBD1 (6 bases). The germline V gene has CDR1 GTSNPN and CDR2 SVGIG (reference sequence). The CDR3 consists of 11 residues. V lost 7 bases and J lost 8, with 11 bases in between. The CDR3 reads CASGGGEKLFF. The CDR3 DNA sequence: TGTGCCTCGGGAGGGGGGGAAAAACTGTTTTTT.

This clonotype was detected many times. The chain has TRBV28 and TRBJ2-7, with 8 bases lining up with TRBD1. J lost 5 bases, V lost 1 base, and 7 bases had no gene match. CDR1 and CDR2 (germline): MDHEN, SYDVKM. The CDR3 has 15 amino acids. This CDR3 reads CASSLYGRGHDEQYF. The CDR3 nucleotides are TGTGCCAGCAGTTTATACGGCAGGGGGCACGACGAGCAGTACTTC.

This clonotype was observed many times. The chain carries TRBV28 and TRBJ2-3; TRBD1 or TRBD2 may be the D gene (5 bases each). The germline CDR1 and CDR2 sequences are MDHEN and SYDVKM. With 6 bases removed from V and 4 bases from J, the gap between germline ends came to 8 bases. The CDR3 contains 12 residues. CDR3 nucleotide sequence: TGTGCCAGCAGGAGGGACGCAGATACGCAGTATTTT. Encoded protein: CASRRDADTQYF.

Details on this clonotype: Germline and junction disagree at one end, which may indicate a read error. The chain recombines TRBV5-1 with TRBJ2-2, with 9 nucleotides matching TRBD1. Germline assignment: CDR1 SGHRS and CDR2 YFSETQ. The length of the CDR3 is 15 residues. CDR3 amino acids: CACSSGTGNSGEPFF. As DNA, the CDR3 is TGCGCCTGCAGCTCCGGGACAGGGAATTCCGGGGAGCCGTTTTTT.

As regards this clonotype: One end of the junction fails to match germline, which may point to a read error. This chain uses TRBV27 with TRBJ2-3, with 7 positions matching TRBD2. Germline V gives CDR1 MNHEY, CDR2 SMNVEV (reference sequence). The CDR3 has 17 amino acids. The CDR3 nucleotides read TGTGCCAGCAGTTTATTCCTGGCTAGCGGCCGCACAGATGCGCAGTATTTT. The encoded protein is CASSLFLASGRTDAQYF.

This clonotype was recorded at least ten times. The genes are TRBV20-1 and TRBJ2-1, with D unclear. V gave up 3 bases and J gave up 3 bases, with 15 bases separating them. Per germline, CDR1 DFQATT and CDR2 SNEGSKA (reference sequence). CDR3 length: 15 amino acids. The CDR3 DNA reads TGCAGTGCTAGTGGAGTAGCCCTCCACTACAATGAGCAGTTCTTC. Residues: CSASGVALHYNEQFF.

In its sample, this clonotype was seen a few times. V gene TRBV7-7 combines with J gene TRBJ2-1; 9 bases fit TRBD2. This CDR3 is built from 11 residues. Germline CDR1 is SSHAT and CDR2 is FNYEAQ (reference sequence). CDR3 DNA: TGTGCTAGACTAGCGGACAATGAGCAGTTCTTC. Its protein product is CARLADNEQFF.

This rearrangement joins TRBV24-1 to TRBJ2-1, with TRBD1 as a possible D gene (5 bases). The V and J ends lost 7 bases and 2 bases respectively, with 14 bases between them. The CDR3 runs 15 residues. Germline V gives CDR1 KGHDR, CDR2 SFDVKD. The CDR3: CATSTMDTAYNEQFF. DNA of the CDR3: TGTGCCACCAGCACCATGGACACCGCCTACAATGAGCAGTTCTTC.

This clonotype showed up many times. The chain couples TRBV7-2 to TRBJ2-1; the match to TRBD2 covers 8 bases. The germline V gene has CDR1 SGHTA and CDR2 FQGNSA. J lost 3 bases, V lost 0 bases, and 7 bases had no gene match. The CDR3 totals 17 residues. CDR3 DNA: TGTGCCAGCAGCTTAGCGTCTACTAGCGGCAACTACAATGAGCAGTTCTTC. It encodes CASSLASTSGNYNEQFF.